This T cell receptor beta chain is from a study of shared clonotypes between healthy human individuals (dated by TCRdb to about 2020). In the study overall: The cohort included three men and two women between 18 and 49 years of age. For each donor, CD4 naive and CD4 memory were each run on three plates, CD8 naive on two plates, and CD8 memory on one plate. To estimate repertoire size and how much clonotypes are shared between individuals, the study performed deep sequencing of blood TCR repertoires from roughly five healthy adults. Libraries were prepared and TCR repertoires were sequenced by different laboratories using diverse techniques, in order to increase sequencing depth and limit assay-specific biases. Between about 0.9 and 8.9 billion PBMCs per donor were obtained by leukapheresis.

Using the deep immunoSEQ assay, TCR CDR3 regions were amplified from genomic DNA by multiplex PCR. Extracted genomic DNA from each cell subset was distributed evenly across all wells of several immunoSEQ 96-well plates, and each plate was treated as a replicate. Each replicate PCR for sorted subsets received roughly 0.2 ug genomic DNA, equal to tens of thousands of T cell genomes. Purified libraries were measured with a Qubit 3.0 fluorometer, size-checked on a Bioanalyzer 2100, and measured again with the KAPA Library Quantification kit. Every immunoSEQ 96-well plate was sequenced on a dedicated single-read 150-cycle Illumina NextSeq 550 flow cell. The source study handled its data this way. Because the immunoSEQ output included only junctional sequences and no quality scores, the filtering could not be the same as the filtering used for full-length reads. Sequences were annotated with PyIR, a Python wrapper for IgBLAST v1.9, and V/J genes and CDR3 were assigned using IMGT germline references. Any read was removed if the V/J assignment was weak (E-value above 1e-6), the CDR3 was missing, or the read contained stop codons, out-of-frame junctions, or ambiguous translated residues. A V3J clonotype was defined by an identical inferred V gene, J gene, and CDR3 amino acid sequence. Percentage overlap between repertoires was computed as shared unique clonotypes divided by the size of the smaller repertoire. Richness of each repertoire was evaluated using RTK rarefaction, the Chao1 estimator, and Recon v2.1 estimates of unobserved clonotypes. Generation probabilities were computed with OLGA for all TCRbeta clonotypes obtained by the gDNA method from several donors. Sourced from immuneACCESS, this table was stored by TCRdb with only in-frame sequences that have V and J called. A share of the clones is absent; for the studies checked, an unresolved V gene accounts for under half, and the remainder has no known explanation. The DNA was the basis for D and trimming; V, J and clone size are from that table. The sample table contains 2 million to 3 million clones; only one count was recorded for roughly 93% of them. Of the sample, approximately 0.36% falls within the top ten clones.

About this clone itself: The antigen it recognizes is unknown. One base away there is no much larger clone; base qualities are not given.

The donors were healthy, HIV-negative adults with no recently reported acute infections or vaccinations. Every donor was a Caucasian adult living in Nashville, Tennessee, USA. CD4+ T cells were enriched by magnetic negative selection, after which naive cells were positively selected on CD45RA and the negative fraction was taken as the memory subset. Blood was collected by leukapheresis, and PBMCs were isolated by Ficoll-Histopaque density gradient centrifugation and then cryopreserved in liquid nitrogen vapor phase. Purity and quantity of every magnetically sorted T cell population were checked by analytical flow cytometry. Each sorted fraction had its genomic DNA isolated and then quantified by UV absorbance on a Nanodrop 2000c. The investigation overall reported the following: Naive subsets generally had larger estimated clonotype richness than memory subsets. Even with the large sequencing depth, rarefaction of the sorted-subset datasets indicated that sequencing was incomplete. Sampling was restricted to blood, and TCR repertoires in tissue are likely to differ from TCR repertoires in blood. When a few donors were compared, the shared fraction of clonotypes was approximately 5% for naive CD4, around 4% for naive CD8, more than 2% for memory CD4, and 0.4% for memory CD8. Higher generation probabilities were observed for clonotypes shared by all four sorted-subset donors than for non-shared clonotypes. The genetic and exposure-history diversity represented was limited by the small number of donors. Based on pairwise subsampling, the degree of clonotype sharing among donors was expected to be affected by sequencing depth.

What was sequenced was naive CD4+ T cells from PBMCs. In light of the paper, this sample's cell subset or site label describes: CD45RA+ positively selected. This TCR was sampled from a man younger than 35 in good health. Some clones in this sample may be carry-over from other donors' samples.

Here is the DNA: TGTGCCAGCAGCCCAGGGGGCTATGAAGCTTTCTTT. Its coded protein is CASSPGGYEAFF. Rearrangement joined TRBV5-5 to TRBJ1-1; TRBD1 agrees with 8 junctional bases. The CDR3 contains 12 residues, cysteine and phenylalanine counted. Of all the DNA, just the CDR3 is kept, 36 bases in frame from base 1. As encoded in the germline V gene (reference sequence), CDR1 is SGHKS while CDR2 is YYEKEE. V has 4 bases trimmed and J has 7 bases trimmed; junction bases matching no gene number 3.